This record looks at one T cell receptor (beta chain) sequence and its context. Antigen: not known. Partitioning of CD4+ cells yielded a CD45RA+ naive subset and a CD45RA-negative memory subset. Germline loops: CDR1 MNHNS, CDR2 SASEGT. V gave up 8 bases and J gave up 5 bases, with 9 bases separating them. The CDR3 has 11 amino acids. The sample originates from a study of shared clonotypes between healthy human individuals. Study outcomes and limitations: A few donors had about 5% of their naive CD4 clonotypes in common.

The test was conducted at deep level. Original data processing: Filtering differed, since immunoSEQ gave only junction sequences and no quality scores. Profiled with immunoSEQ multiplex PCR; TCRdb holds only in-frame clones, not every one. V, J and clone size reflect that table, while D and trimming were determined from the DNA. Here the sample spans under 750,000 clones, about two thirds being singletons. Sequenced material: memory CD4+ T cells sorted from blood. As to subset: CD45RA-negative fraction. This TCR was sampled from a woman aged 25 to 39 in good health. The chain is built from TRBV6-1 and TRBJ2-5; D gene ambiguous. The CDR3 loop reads CASGAGETQYF. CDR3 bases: TGTGCCAGCGGCGCTGGGGAGACCCAGTACTTC.